This passage covers 22 T cell receptor beta chains from one sample sequenced in a study of control samples from healthy donors and cancer patients. Using immunoSEQ multiplex PCR, the repertoire was profiled, and TCRdb retains in-frame clones only, with some absent. The sample lists about 270,000 clones, roughly 80% occurring once. Input material: PBMCs. The receptors come from a woman aged 55 to 70 with lung cancer.

The genes are TRBV15 and TRBJ1-1; D gene ambiguous. The CDR3 runs 13 residues. With 3 bases removed from V and 6 bases from J, the gap between germline ends came to 11 bases. The germline V gene encodes CDR1 LNHNV and CDR2 YYDKDF (reference sequence). The CDR3 DNA reads TGTGCCACCAGCAGGATTCTGAGGGCTGAAGCTTTCTTT. Its translation: CATSRILRAEAFF.

This sequence joins TRBV5-1 and TRBJ2-7, with D possibly TRBD1 on 6 matching bases. Germline V lookup: CDR1 SGHRS, CDR2 YFSETQ. The V and J ends lost 0 bases and 3 bases respectively, with 10 bases between them. The CDR3 sequence is 14 residues long. The CDR3 DNA is TGCGCCAGCAGCTTGGGCCAGGGGAGCTACGAGCAGTACTTC. This gives the protein CASSLGQGSYEQYF.

This clone was found once. In DNA, the CDR3 is TGTGCCAGCAGCCAAGATTTCCGCGGGACAGATACGCAGTATTTT. Translated: CASSQDFRGTDTQYF. The V and J genes are TRBV4-2 and TRBJ2-3; the D gene is possibly TRBD2 (5 bases). V was shortened by 0 bases and J by 3 bases, with 10 bases between the two germline ends. Germline V gene lookup returns CDR1 LGHNA and CDR2 YNFKEQ. CDR3 length: 15 residues.

This chain links TRBV5-1 with TRBJ1-2; 8 bases line up with TRBD1. In germline, CDR1 is SGHRS, CDR2 YFSETQ. Trimming removed 0 bases from V and 2 bases from J; junction bases left unmatched: 3. The CDR3 has 15 amino acids. The CDR3 spells CASSLGQGRNYGYTF. Here the CDR3 DNA reads TGCGCCAGCAGCTTGGGACAGGGGCGAAACTATGGCTACACCTTC. The full variable domain, in which reference TRBV5-1 and TRBJ1-2 provide the parts outside the CDR3, is KAGVTQTPRYLIKTRGQQVTLSCSPISGHRSVSWYQQTPGQGLQFLFEYFSETQRNKGNFPGRFSGRQFSNSRSEMNVSTLELGDSALYLCASSLGQGRNYGYTFGSGTRLTVV.

The genes are TRBV27 and TRBJ1-5, with unresolved D. V lost 4 bases, J lost 0 bases, and 1 base lay in between. The CDR3 is 12 residues long. The V gene's germline CDR1 is MNHEY and CDR2 SMNVEV (reference sequence). In DNA form, the CDR3 reads TGTGCCAGCAGTTATAGCAATCAGCCCCAGCATTTT. Residues: CASSYSNQPQHF.

The chain couples TRBV9 to TRBJ2-3; D gene unclear. The V and J ends lost 0 bases and 5 bases respectively, with 7 bases between them. CDR3 length equals 13 residues. The germline CDR1 and CDR2 sequences are SGDLS and YYNGEE. The CDR3: CASSVASEDTQYF. DNA of the CDR3: TGTGCCAGCAGCGTAGCTTCGGAAGATACGCAGTATTTT. Looking up the rest from reference TRBV9 and TRBJ2-3 gives the full variable domain: DSGVTQTPKHLITATGQRVTLRCSPRSGDLSVYWYQQSLDQGLQFLIQYYNGEERAKGNILERFSAQQFPDLHSELNLSSLELGDSALYFCASSVASEDTQYFGPGTRLTVL.

V is TRBV11-2 and J is TRBJ2-1; D is ambiguous. The length of the CDR3 is 14 residues. Trimming took 7 bases from V and 5 from J, leaving 15 bases between them. Germline assignment: CDR1 SGHAT and CDR2 FQNNGV. The CDR3 loop is CASMPVESNNEQFF. In nucleotides, the CDR3 is TGTGCCAGCATGCCCGTTGAATCCAACAATGAGCAGTTCTTC. The whole variable domain, filled in from reference TRBV11-2 and TRBJ2-1, reads EAGVAQSPRYKIIEKRQSVAFWCNPISGHATLYWYQQILGQGPKLLIQFQNNGVVDDSQLPKDRFSAERLKGVDSTLKIQPAKLEDSAVYLCASMPVESNNEQFFGPGTRLTVL.

This chain joins TRBV19 and TRBJ2-5, with 10 bases identical to TRBD1. The J segment lost 5 bases and the V segment lost 8 bases, leaving 5 bases of the junction unmatched. Germline CDR1 and CDR2: LNHDA and SQIVND (reference sequence). The CDR3 runs to 13 residues. The CDR3 here is CASRQGALETQYF. DNA of the CDR3: TGTGCCAGTCGACAGGGGGCGTTGGAGACCCAGTACTTC. Looking up the rest from reference TRBV19 and TRBJ2-5 gives the full variable domain: DGGITQSPKYLFRKEGQNVTLSCEQNLNHDAMYWYRQDPGQGLRLIYYSQIVNDFQKGDIAEGYSVSREKKESFPLTVTSAQKNPTAFYLCASRQGALETQYFGPGTRLLVL.

The genes are TRBV5-1 and TRBJ2-1; D is unclear. Trimming took 0 bases from V and 0 from J, leaving 4 bases between them. From germline, CDR1 is SGHRS and CDR2 YFSETQ. The CDR3 is made up of 14 amino acids. As DNA, the CDR3 is TGCGCCAGCAGCTTGGAGGCCTCCTACAATGAGCAGTTCTTC. This gives the protein CASSLEASYNEQFF.

The chain has TRBV5-5 and TRBJ2-7, with D possibly being TRBD2 (6 bases). The CDR3 consists of 16 residues. V gave up 0 bases and J gave up 0 bases, with 13 bases separating them. Germline V gene sequence: CDR1 SGHKS, CDR2 YYEKEE (reference sequence). The CDR3 here is CASSLELAMSSYEQYF. The CDR3, as DNA: TGTGCCAGCAGCTTGGAACTAGCTATGAGCTCCTACGAGCAGTACTTC.

This sequence joins TRBV9 and TRBJ1-6, with D possibly matching TRBD1 (6 bases). Per the germline V gene, CDR1 is SGDLS and CDR2 is YYNGEE. The CDR3 is made up of 14 amino acids. Trimming pared 3 bases from V and 6 bases from J, leaving 10 bases between. The CDR3 DNA sequence: TGTGCCAGCAGCGCCCGACAGGCTAATTCACCCCTCCACTTT. Amino acid sequence: CASSARQANSPLHF.

This clone was recorded only once. This chain uses TRBV19 with TRBJ2-7; D is undetermined. This CDR3 is 11 amino acids long. V dropped 7 bases and J dropped 3 bases, with 7 bases sitting between them. CDR1 is LNHDA, CDR2 SQIVND, per germline (reference sequence). CDR3 region: CASTGSYEQYF. In nucleotides, the CDR3 is TGTGCCAGTACTGGCAGCTACGAGCAGTACTTC.

The rearrangement joins TRBV5-1 to TRBJ1-1; D possibly corresponds to TRBD1 (6 bases). This CDR3 has 14 amino acids. CDR1 SGHRS and CDR2 YFSETQ come from the germline V gene. V lost 0 bases, J lost 4 bases, and 10 bases lay in between. The CDR3 bases are TGCGCCAGCAGCTTGGACAGGGCGGGCACTGAAGCTTTCTTT. Amino acid sequence: CASSLDRAGTEAFF.

The genes are TRBV5-1 and TRBJ1-1, with 7 positions matching TRBD1. The CDR3 sequence is 14 residues long. Losses at the gene ends were 4 bases for V and 1 base for J; bases not matched to a gene: 4. CDR1 and CDR2 from the germline V gene are SGHRS and YFSETQ. The CDR3 here is CASSQGTANTEAFF. For the CDR3, the DNA is TGCGCCAGCAGCCAAGGGACAGCGAACACTGAAGCTTTCTTT.

The table lists this clone with a count of one. The CDR3 sequence is CASSSDVRGYTF. The CDR3 DNA reads TGTGCCAGCTCCTCCGACGTGAGGGGCTACACCTTC. The chain is built from TRBV28 and TRBJ1-2; D is unclear. Germline V CDR1 and CDR2: MDHEN, SYDVKM. Trimming stripped 8 bases from V and 8 bases from J, with 15 bases between. This CDR3 comprises 12 residues.

The chain has TRBV19 and TRBJ1-5; TRBD1 might be the D (6 bases). Trimming cost V 9 bases and J 10 bases, with 16 bases left between them. Germline V gives CDR1 LNHDA, CDR2 SQIVND (reference sequence). This CDR3 contains 12 residues. The CDR3 DNA sequence: TGTGCCAGCCGGGACCAGGGGCGTCCCCAGCATTTT. Protein product: CASRDQGRPQHF. The full variable domain, in which reference TRBV19 and TRBJ1-5 provide the parts outside the CDR3, is DGGITQSPKYLFRKEGQNVTLSCEQNLNHDAMYWYRQDPGQGLRLIYYSQIVNDFQKGDIAEGYSVSREKKESFPLTVTSAQKNPTAFYLCASRDQGRPQHFGDGTRLSIL.

This clone was seen only once. The chain joins TRBV2 to TRBJ1-3; D is undetermined. The CDR3 spans 13 residues. Trimming left V 8 bases short and J 0 bases short, with 8 bases between. The germline CDR1 and CDR2 sequences are SNHLY and FYNNEI. The CDR3 DNA is TGTGCCAGCCCCCGAGACTCTGGAAACACCATATATTTT. Translation: CASPRDSGNTIYF. Full variable domain (remainder filled in from reference TRBV2 and TRBJ1-3): EPEVTQTPSHQVTQMGQEVILRCVPISNHLYFYWYRQILGQKVEFLVSFYNNEISEKSEIFDDQFSVERPDGSNFTLKIRSTKLEDSAMYFCASPRDSGNTIYFGEGSWLTVV.

The J gene is TRBJ2-7, the V gene TRBV9; 10 nucleotides match TRBD1. The trim removed 1 base at V and 3 bases at J, leaving 4 bases unmatched. This CDR3 spans 15 amino acids. Germline V gene data show CDR1 as SGDLS and CDR2 as YYNGEE. The CDR3 DNA sequence: TGTGCCAGCAGCGTAACGGGGACAGGGGTCTACGAGCAGTACTTC. Protein product: CASSVTGTGVYEQYF.

This chain connects TRBV7-6 to TRBJ1-1; D remains ambiguous. Trimming stripped 2 bases from V and 1 base from J, with 17 bases between. This CDR3 spans 17 amino acids. Per germline, CDR1 SGHVS and CDR2 FNYEAQ. The CDR3 coding sequence is TGTGCCAGCAGCTTAAGGCGAGCGTCGTCTACGAACACTGAAGCTTTCTTT. Its translation is CASSLRRASSTNTEAFF.

This chain uses TRBV28 with TRBJ2-2; 11 bases agree with TRBD1. This CDR3 is built from 16 residues. V trimming: 5 bases; J trimming: 6 bases; junction bases outside the gene matches: 8. Germline V CDR1 and CDR2: MDHEN, SYDVKM. The chain's CDR3 is CASSLPGQGVAGELFF. DNA of the CDR3: TGTGCCAGCAGTCTGCCGGGACAGGGGGTGGCCGGGGAGCTGTTTTTT.

This chain joins TRBV5-4 and TRBJ1-1, with 7 bases fitting TRBD1. Germline V lookup: CDR1 SGHNT, CDR2 YYREEE (reference sequence). V shed 5 bases, J shed 0 bases, and the junction held 7 bases outside the gene matches. The CDR3 has 15 residues. The CDR3 nucleotides read TGTGCCAGCAGAAGGAGGGGGCGGGTGAACACTGAAGCTTTCTTT. Translating it yields CASRRRGRVNTEAFF.

The rearrangement joins TRBV4-1 to TRBJ2-5; 8 bases map to TRBD1. Per germline, CDR1 MGHRA and CDR2 YSYEKL. Losses at the gene ends were 1 base for V and 7 bases for J; bases not matched to a gene: 11. The CDR3 has 16 amino acids. In nucleotides, the CDR3 is TGCGCCAGCAGCCAAGGCCCTACAGGGGGGCCGGGGACCCAGTACTTC. Encoded protein: CASSQGPTGGPGTQYF.